Below, 24 T cell receptor beta chains from the same sample are listed, as sequenced in a study of response to subunit inactivated influenza vaccine (dated by TCRdb to the late 2010s). Libraries were constructed by RT-PCR. Sequenced using an Illumina HiSeq 2500. TCRdb handled the public reads itself, with Q25 trimming in fastp and clone calling in MiXCR, and kept productive beta chains. Each record represents a unique CDR3 protein, reported with the most common genes and DNA among its rows. The sample yields 530,000 or so distinct CDR3 sequences; about 25% were counted once. 1.5% to 2% of the sample is in the top ten clones. Sequenced material: CD4+ T cells sorted from PBMCs, taken 4 to 6 days after vaccination. Every receptor here comes from a man aged 50 or older who received an inactivated influenza vaccine. Donor details come from another sample of the same person, matched by shared clones.

This clonotype came up a few times. The rearrangement uses TRBV4-1 and TRBJ2-2; tentatively, D is TRBD2 (6 bases). V lost 7 bases and J 1 base, leaving 16 bases between the germline ends. Germline values: CDR1 MGHRA, CDR2 YSYEKL. The CDR3 is made up of 16 amino acids. CDR3 in amino acids: CASTPLSGGNTGELFF. The DNA of the CDR3 is TGCGCCAGCACCCCGTTGTCCGGGGGGAACACCGGGGAGCTGTTTTTT.

This rearrangement joins TRBV7-2 to TRBJ2-1; 7 bases are a match to TRBD2. The CDR3 contains 16 residues. The V gene end was trimmed by 3 bases and the J gene end by 0 bases; junction bases not matched to a gene: 5. Germline values: CDR1 SGHTA, CDR2 FQGNSA. The CDR3 spells CASSLLGLSSYNEQFF. The CDR3 DNA is TGTGCCAGCAGCTTGCTGGGACTATCCTCCTACAATGAGCAGTTCTTC.

This clonotype was detected a few times. The chain combines TRBV6-1 with TRBJ2-1; 7 nucleotides agree with TRBD1. The germline gives CDR1 MNHNS, CDR2 SASEGT. The CDR3 sequence is 14 residues long. The V and J ends lost 6 bases and 9 bases, in that order; junction bases with no gene match: 11. Here the CDR3 DNA reads TGTGCCAGCAGCCGGGACAGTGGTTTTGCTGAGCAGTTCTTC. This gives the protein CASSRDSGFAEQFF.

In this sample, this clonotype turned up many times. The rearrangement joins TRBV29-1 to TRBJ2-5, with D perhaps matching TRBD2 (6 bases). The CDR3 consists of 13 residues. Germline assignment: CDR1 SQVTM and CDR2 ANQGSEA. Trimming pared 6 bases from V and 0 bases from J, leaving 11 bases between. CDR3 DNA: TGCAGCGTCCCCGCTAGCGACCAAGAGACCCAGTACTTC. This gives the protein CSVPASDQETQYF.

This clonotype was observed once. The chain employs TRBV20-1 and TRBJ2-7; 7 bases agree with TRBD2. This CDR3 spans 15 amino acids. With V trimmed by 2 bases and J by 2 bases, 9 bases remained unmatched. Germline-derived CDR1 and CDR2 are DFQATT and SNEGSKA (reference sequence). The chain's CDR3 is CSARPRGGSAYEQYF. In nucleotides, the CDR3 is TGCAGTGCTAGACCCCGAGGCGGGAGCGCCTACGAGCAGTACTTC.

This clonotype was observed a few times. V usage is TRBV4-3 and J usage is TRBJ2-2; TRBD2 matches 10 bases. V trimming: 5 bases; J trimming: 2 bases; junction bases outside the gene matches: 11. Germline CDR1 LGHNA, CDR2 YSLEER. CDR3 size: 18 residues. Written as DNA, the CDR3 is TGCGCCAGCAGCTTAGAGGTTCTAGCGGGAGCAAACACCGGGGAGCTGTTTTTT. Encoded protein: CASSLEVLAGANTGELFF.

V usage is TRBV6-2 or TRBV6-3 and J usage is TRBJ1-1; no clear D. Trimming pared 7 bases from V and 1 base from J, leaving 10 bases between. Germline-derived CDR1 and CDR2 are MNHEY and SVGEGT. This CDR3 comprises 13 residues. The CDR3 region is CASNWGSNTEAFF. CDR3 DNA: TGTGCCAGCAATTGGGGTTCGAACACTGAAGCTTTCTTT.

The sample holds a few counts of this clonotype. V and J are TRBV6-5 and TRBJ1-2; D unresolved. V shed 10 bases and J shed 4 bases, with 10 bases lying between them. The CDR3 is 11 residues long. Germline loops: CDR1 MNHEY, CDR2 SVGAGI. The CDR3 reads CATVDRYGYTF. The CDR3 DNA reads as TGTGCCACTGTTGACCGCTATGGCTACACCTTC.

The rearrangement uses TRBV10-3 and TRBJ2-5; the D is unclear. This CDR3 has 13 residues. Germline CDR1 reads ENHRY; CDR2 reads SYGVKD. V lost 6 bases and J 2 bases, leaving 10 bases between the germline ends. CDR3 in amino acids: CAISPASQETQYF. The CDR3 DNA follows: TGTGCCATCAGCCCTGCTAGTCAAGAGACCCAGTACTTC.

This clonotype was seen a few times. The genes are TRBV9 and TRBJ1-1; the match to TRBD1 covers 7 bases. The CDR3 consists of 16 residues. The germline CDR1 and CDR2 sequences are SGDLS and YYNGEE. With 0 bases clipped from V and 0 bases from J, the junction kept 5 bases outside the gene matches. The CDR3 region has the DNA TGTGCCAGCAGCGTAGTAGCAGGGGGAGTGAACACTGAAGCTTTCTTT. Its protein product is CASSVVAGGVNTEAFF.

The V and J genes are TRBV10-3 and TRBJ2-1; D gene ambiguous. From germline, CDR1 is ENHRY and CDR2 SYGVKD. The CDR3 length is 17 residues. V lost 11 bases, J lost 7 bases, and 30 bases lay in between. As DNA, the CDR3 is TGTGCCTCAATCCCCACCCTGCGACTGGCTATGAGAAATGAGCAGTTCTTC. The encoded protein is CASIPTLRLAMRNEQFF.

This chain connects TRBV5-5 to TRBJ1-6; D is uncertain. This CDR3 region has 14 residues. Germline values: CDR1 SGHKS, CDR2 YYEKEE (reference sequence). V was cut by 0 bases and J by 3 bases, with 4 bases left in between. The CDR3 reads CASSLASYNSPLHF. The CDR3 region has the DNA TGTGCCAGCAGCTTGGCAAGCTATAATTCACCCCTCCACTTT.

This clonotype turned up a few times. The chain is built from TRBV4-2 and TRBJ2-5; 7 bases are a match to TRBD1. Unmatched junction bases numbered 2, after V lost 0 bases and J lost 4 bases. Germline V CDR1 and CDR2: LGHNA, YNFKEQ. This CDR3 is built from 14 residues. The CDR3 sequence is CASSQDRGIETQYF. The CDR3 DNA sequence: TGTGCCAGCAGCCAAGACAGGGGGATAGAGACCCAGTACTTC.

J is TRBJ1-2 and V is TRBV27, with 7 nucleotides matching TRBD1. This CDR3 contains 13 residues. Losses at the gene ends were 6 bases for V and 8 bases for J; bases not matched to a gene: 9. Germline CDR1 and CDR2: MNHEY and SMNVEV (reference sequence). CDR3 amino acids: CASSQDRNEGYTF. The CDR3 DNA follows: TGTGCCAGCAGCCAGGACAGGAACGAGGGCTACACCTTC.

This clonotype came up a few times. The chain joins TRBV12-3 or TRBV12-4 to TRBJ2-2; tentative D call: TRBD1 (6 bases). Trimming stripped 7 bases from V and 4 bases from J, with 16 bases between. The CDR3 is 15 amino acids. CDR3 protein: CASTYNRVGTGELFF. The CDR3 bases are TGTGCCAGCACATACAACAGGGTGGGCACCGGGGAGCTGTTTTTT.

This clonotype was seen more than once but under ten times. The rearrangement uses TRBV19 and TRBJ2-1; D possibly corresponds to TRBD2 (6 bases). The V and J ends lost 6 bases and 3 bases respectively, with 12 bases between them. This CDR3 is 14 amino acids long. Germline V lookup: CDR1 LNHDA, CDR2 SQIVND (reference sequence). The CDR3, as DNA: TGTGCCAGTAGCCCGGGACTCAACTACAATGAGCAGTTCTTC. Translating it yields CASSPGLNYNEQFF.

This clonotype was detected a few times. The rearrangement links TRBV29-1 to TRBJ2-7; D unresolved. This CDR3 comprises 12 residues. Germline V gene sequence: CDR1 SQVTM, CDR2 ANQGSEA. The V gene lost 4 bases and the J gene lost 0 bases, with 7 bases spanning the gap. CDR3 sequence (DNA): TGCAGCGTTGGTAGAACCTCCTACGAGCAGTACTTC. This gives the protein CSVGRTSYEQYF.

The chain joins TRBV15 to TRBJ2-5, with 9 nucleotides matching TRBD1. The junction had 5 bases not matched to a gene; V was cut back by 1 base and J by 5 bases. Germline CDR1 reads LNHNV; CDR2 reads YYDKDF (reference sequence). This CDR3 contains 15 residues. CDR3 amino acids: CATSRVQGAWETQYF. For the CDR3, the DNA is TGTGCCACCAGCAGAGTACAGGGGGCTTGGGAGACCCAGTACTTC.

The chain carries TRBV12-3 or TRBV12-4 and TRBJ2-5, with D perhaps matching TRBD2 (6 bases). The CDR3 runs 13 residues. Deletions cut 2 bases from V and 5 bases from J, with 9 bases between. The CDR3 loop is CASSLSLAETQYF. The CDR3, as DNA: TGTGCCAGCAGTTTATCACTAGCCGAGACCCAGTACTTC.

The chain combines TRBV4-3 with TRBJ2-1; 8 nucleotides line up with TRBD2. Trimming at V came to 6 bases and at J to 6 bases, leaving 10 bases not matched to a gene. Germline-derived CDR1 and CDR2 are LGHNA and YSLEER. This CDR3 contains 15 residues. This CDR3 is CASRTGAGGANEQFF. CDR3 nucleotides: TGCGCCAGCAGAACCGGCGCGGGGGGAGCCAATGAGCAGTTCTTC.

The V gene is TRBV9, the J gene TRBJ2-5; no firm D call. The CDR3 has 13 residues. The germline gives CDR1 SGDLS, CDR2 YYNGEE. V lost 4 bases and J 1 base, leaving 8 bases between the germline ends. This CDR3 is CASSTRTQETQYF. CDR3 DNA sequence: TGTGCCAGCAGCACCCGGACCCAAGAGACCCAGTACTTC.

This clonotype has more than one count but fewer than ten. The V and J genes are TRBV12-3 or TRBV12-4 and TRBJ1-5; 9 bases match TRBD1. CDR3 size: 14 residues. With V trimmed by 7 bases and J by 9 bases, 10 bases remained unmatched. The CDR3: CASTLQGAPGPQHF. CDR3 DNA sequence: TGTGCCAGCACCTTACAGGGGGCGCCTGGGCCCCAGCATTTT.

This clonotype was observed a few times. The chain couples TRBV14 to TRBJ2-1, with 11 bases lining up with TRBD2. The germline CDR1 and CDR2 sequences are SGHDN and FVKESK. Germline trimming cut 0 bases from V and 7 bases from J; bases unmatched to any gene: 8. The CDR3 consists of 17 residues. CDR3 DNA sequence: TGTGCCAGCAGCCAAGAGTCCCTACTAGCGGGAGTAAATGAGCAGTTCTTC. Translating it yields CASSQESLLAGVNEQFF.

The chain couples TRBV10-3 to TRBJ2-7; no firm D call. The germline V and J ends were trimmed by 6 bases and 3 bases, with 15 bases remaining between them. Looked up from germline, CDR1 is ENHRY and CDR2 is SYGVKD. The CDR3 is 14 residues long. The CDR3, as DNA: TGTGCCATCAGGGATCAAACCGCCGGCTACGAGCAGTACTTC. Translation: CAIRDQTAGYEQYF.